The 30 T cell receptor beta chains given below trace back to one sample, sequenced in a study of blood T cell repertoires in COVID-19. The method was immunoSEQ multiplex PCR; TCRdb's version includes in-frame clones alone and lacks a portion of them. The sample has about 190,000 clones; approximately 86% are singletons. Input material: peripheral blood. The receptors derive from a man aged 25 to 40 with acute or convalescent COVID-19.

The J gene is TRBJ2-2, the V gene TRBV6-6; 7 positions match TRBD1. Trimming at V came to 5 bases and at J to 6 bases, leaving 3 bases not matched to a gene. This CDR3 is built from 13 residues. Germline CDR1 MNHNY, CDR2 SVGAGI (reference sequence). The CDR3 protein is CASSPQGAGELFF. The CDR3 nucleotides read TGTGCCAGCAGTCCCCAGGGGGCCGGGGAGCTGTTTTTT.

This clone is a singleton in its sample. The rearrangement links TRBV5-4 to TRBJ1-2; TRBD1 might be the D (5 bases). Germline V gene sequence: CDR1 SGHNT, CDR2 YYREEE (reference sequence). V was pared by 4 bases and J by 7 bases, with 11 bases between. This CDR3 spans 12 amino acids. The CDR3 sequence is CASSPREGGYTF. DNA of the CDR3: TGTGCCAGCAGCCCCAGGGAGGGTGGCTACACCTTC. Full variable domain (remainder filled in from reference TRBV5-4 and TRBJ1-2): ETGVTQSPTHLIKTRGQQVTLRCSSQSGHNTVSWYQQALGQGPQFIFQYYREEENGRGNFPPRFSGLQFPNYSSELNVNALELDDSALYLCASSPREGGYTFGSGTRLTVV.

This chain links TRBV24-1 with TRBJ2-1; tentative D call: TRBD1 (5 bases). The CDR3 sequence is 16 residues long. Per the germline V gene, CDR1 is KGHDR and CDR2 is SFDVKD. V lost 0 bases and J lost 0, with 8 bases in between. CDR3: CATSDLTDSSYNEQFF. The CDR3 nucleotides read TGTGCCACCAGTGATTTGACAGACAGCTCCTACAATGAGCAGTTCTTC.

This chain links TRBV28 with TRBJ2-3, with D possibly being TRBD2 (5 bases). This CDR3 has 17 amino acids. The germline CDR1 and CDR2 sequences are MDHEN and SYDVKM. V dropped 5 bases and J dropped 2 bases, with 20 bases sitting between them. The CDR3 nucleotides are TGTGCCAGCAGTATAGGAGGCCTTCCCTCGGACACAGATACGCAGTATTTT. The encoded protein is CASSIGGLPSDTDTQYF. Based on the CDR3 plus reference TRBV28 and TRBJ2-3, the full variable domain is DVKVTQSSRYLVKRTGEKVFLECVQDMDHENMFWYRQDPGLGLRLIYFSYDVKMKEKGDIPEGYSVSREKKERFSLILESASTNQTSMYLCASSIGGLPSDTDTQYFGPGTRLTVL.

The rearrangement links TRBV2 to TRBJ2-4; 9 nucleotides match TRBD2. The CDR3 length is 15 residues. The V gene end was trimmed by 8 bases and the J gene end by 5 bases; junction bases not matched to a gene: 10. The V gene's germline CDR1 is SNHLY and CDR2 FYNNEI. The CDR3 is CASQDSGSAENIQYF. Here the CDR3 DNA reads TGTGCCAGCCAAGATAGCGGGAGTGCTGAAAACATTCAGTACTTC.

The chain recombines TRBV27 with TRBJ1-5; 10 bases line up with TRBD1. The length of the CDR3 is 16 residues. J lost 4 bases, V lost 1 base, and 4 bases had no gene match. CDR1 is MNHEY, CDR2 SMNVEV, per germline (reference sequence). The CDR3 reads CASSLLGQGGNQPQHF. In DNA, the CDR3 is TGTGCCAGCAGTTTATTAGGACAGGGGGGGAATCAGCCCCAGCATTTT.

The chain joins TRBV28 to TRBJ1-1; 11 bases are shared with TRBD1. CDR3 length: 15 residues. V lost 7 bases to trimming and J lost 4 bases; unmatched junction nucleotides: 8. Germline V gene data show CDR1 as MDHEN and CDR2 as SYDVKM. The CDR3 DNA is TGTGCCAGCATTTTTAGGACAGGGGGCCTCACTGAAGCTTTCTTT. Amino acids: CASIFRTGGLTEAFF.

The rearrangement uses TRBV6-4 and TRBJ1-6, with D perhaps TRBD1 (5 bases). The CDR3 has 15 amino acids. From germline, CDR1 is MRHNA and CDR2 SNTAGT. V lost 0 bases to trimming and J lost 7 bases, with 10 bases between them. The CDR3 reads CASSDSGGENSPLHF. The CDR3 DNA is TGTGCCAGCAGTGACTCAGGAGGGGAGAATTCACCCCTCCACTTT.

This chain connects TRBV19 to TRBJ1-6; D uncertain. This CDR3 contains 14 residues. Germline-derived CDR1 and CDR2 are LNHDA and SQIVND (reference sequence). Trimming removed 8 bases from V and 0 bases from J, with 8 bases in between. CDR3 DNA sequence: TGTGCCAGTGGTTACAGCTCCTATAATTCACCCCTCCACTTT. Translation: CASGYSSYNSPLHF.

This clone was found a few times. CDR3 DNA: TGTGCCAGTAGTCTCCGGGGCAATCAGCCCCAGCATTTT. Amino acid sequence: CASSLRGNQPQHF. The J gene is TRBJ1-5, the V gene TRBV19; unclear D gene. V was shortened by 5 bases and J by 2 bases, with 7 bases between the two germline ends. The CDR3 contains 13 residues. Germline V CDR1 and CDR2: LNHDA, SQIVND (reference sequence).

The rearrangement joins TRBV11-2 to TRBJ2-3; 9 bases fit TRBD1. The CDR3 has 15 amino acids. The J segment lost 5 bases and the V segment lost 5 bases, leaving 8 bases of the junction unmatched. The germline V gene has CDR1 SGHAT and CDR2 FQNNGV. This CDR3 is CASSPRDRERDTQYF. CDR3 in DNA: TGTGCCAGCAGCCCTCGGGACAGGGAAAGAGATACGCAGTATTTT.

The V and J genes are TRBV19 and TRBJ2-5, with TRBD2 as a possible D gene (5 bases). The V gene's germline CDR1 is LNHDA and CDR2 SQIVND (reference sequence). V was trimmed by 4 bases and J by 7 bases, leaving 16 bases between them. The CDR3 spans 14 residues. CDR3 sequence (DNA): TGTGCCAGTAGTACTCAAACGGGATCACGGACCCAGTACTTC. Its protein is CASSTQTGSRTQYF.

CDR3: CAISEPDRGVNIQYF. The CDR3 nucleotides are TGTGCCATCAGTGAACCGGACAGGGGGGTCAACATTCAGTACTTC. The chain carries TRBV10-3 and TRBJ2-4, with TRBD1 matching over 10 bases. There are 15 residues in the CDR3. The V segment lost 3 bases and the J segment 7 bases; nucleotides outside the gene matches: 6. Germline CDR1 ENHRY, CDR2 SYGVKD.

The chain joins TRBV9 to TRBJ2-7; 8 nucleotides line up with TRBD1. There are 15 residues in the CDR3. J lost 4 bases, V lost 2 bases, and 8 bases had no gene match. CDR1 and CDR2 from the germline V gene are SGDLS and YYNGEE. CDR3 amino acids: CASSVGTGWTYEQYF. DNA of the CDR3: TGTGCCAGCAGCGTCGGGACAGGATGGACGTACGAGCAGTACTTC. The variable domain in full, completed from reference TRBV9 and TRBJ2-7, reads DSGVTQTPKHLITATGQRVTLRCSPRSGDLSVYWYQQSLDQGLQFLIQYYNGEERAKGNILERFSAQQFPDLHSELNLSSLELGDSALYFCASSVGTGWTYEQYFGPGTRLTVT.

A word on this clone: Germline is not matched at one junction end, which may reflect a read error. The rearrangement uses TRBV28 and TRBJ2-7, with a weak D call TRBD1 (6 bases). CDR1 MDHEN and CDR2 SYDVKM come from the germline V gene. There are 14 residues in the CDR3. The CDR3, as DNA: TGTGCCAGCAGTTTGGTCAACCCCCCGGGACAACGAGACTTC. Protein product: CASSLVNPPGQRDF.

The chain combines TRBV28 with TRBJ1-5, with TRBD1 matching over 9 bases. This CDR3 has 14 amino acids. The trim removed 6 bases at V and 4 bases at J, leaving 4 bases unmatched. CDR1 MDHEN and CDR2 SYDVKM come from the germline V gene. CDR3 amino acids: CASRRQGGNQPQHF. CDR3 coding DNA: TGTGCCAGCAGGCGACAGGGGGGGAATCAGCCCCAGCATTTT.

This chain connects TRBV30 to TRBJ2-1, with 15 bases fitting TRBD2. Trimming took 6 bases from V and 1 from J; bases not matched to a gene: 7. The CDR3 covers 17 residues. CDR1 is GTSNPN and CDR2 is SVGIG in the germline V gene (reference sequence). CDR3 DNA: TGTGCCTGCCCGAAGGGACTAGCGGGAGGTTCCTACAATGAGCAGTTCTTC. It specifies CACPKGLAGGSYNEQFF.

This chain joins TRBV18 and TRBJ1-2; 7 positions match TRBD1. V was pared by 3 bases and J by 2 bases, with 12 bases of the junction left unmatched. The CDR3 has 17 residues. Germline V gene sequence: CDR1 KGHSH, CDR2 LQKENI. The CDR3 is CASSPNGRGLDNYGYTF. The CDR3 DNA reads TGTGCCAGCTCACCGAATGGCAGGGGGTTGGACAACTATGGCTACACCTTC.

V is TRBV5-1 and J is TRBJ1-2, with D perhaps matching TRBD1 (5 bases). Germline V gives CDR1 SGHRS, CDR2 YFSETQ. Trimming cost V 4 bases and J 4 bases, with 17 bases left between them. The CDR3 loop spans 15 amino acids. CDR3 loop: CASSLGPGVVYGYTF. The CDR3 DNA is TGCGCCAGCAGCCTGGGCCCGGGGGTGGTCTATGGCTACACCTTC.

V usage is TRBV29-1 and J usage is TRBJ1-1, with 9 bases that match TRBD1. V dropped 3 bases and J dropped 3; count of bases not matched to a gene: 2. Germline V lookup: CDR1 SQVTM, CDR2 ANQGSEA. This CDR3 is 13 amino acids long. The CDR3 spells CSVDTGGYTEAFF. Written as DNA, the CDR3 is TGCAGCGTTGATACAGGGGGCTACACTGAAGCTTTCTTT.

The rearrangement links TRBV27 to TRBJ2-1; 13 positions match TRBD2. With V trimmed by 6 bases and J by 8 bases, 4 bases remained unmatched. The CDR3 contains 14 residues. The V gene's germline CDR1 is MNHEY and CDR2 SMNVEV (reference sequence). CDR3 in DNA: TGTGCCAGCAGACCCGGACTAGCGGGGGATGAGCAGTTCTTC. Its protein product is CASRPGLAGDEQFF.

The gene calls are TRBV28 and TRBJ2-6, with D perhaps matching TRBD1 (5 bases). Trimming cost V 6 bases and J 10 bases, with 19 bases left between them. The CDR3 covers 15 residues. Germline loops: CDR1 MDHEN, CDR2 SYDVKM. The CDR3 bases are TGTGCCAGCAGCGCCACAGGATCCTTTATAAACGTCCTGACTTTC. Translated, it gives CASSATGSFINVLTF.

Here the CDR3 reads CASSLGTNYGYTF. In nucleotides, the CDR3 is TGTGCCAGCAGTTTGGGCACCAACTATGGCTACACCTTC. The chain joins TRBV28 to TRBJ1-2; D remains ambiguous. V was pared by 3 bases and J by 2 bases, with 7 bases between. The CDR3 length is 13 residues. Per the germline V gene, CDR1 is MDHEN and CDR2 is SYDVKM.

The J gene is TRBJ2-7, the V gene TRBV10-3; TRBD1 might be the D (6 bases). The CDR3 sequence is 14 residues long. Germline loops: CDR1 ENHRY, CDR2 SYGVKD. Between the trimmed V and J ends, which lost 10 bases and 0 bases, there was a span of 16 bases. This chain's CDR3 is CATQKQDSSYEQYF. The CDR3 coding sequence is TGTGCCACCCAGAAACAGGACAGCTCCTACGAGCAGTACTTC.

V gene TRBV14 combines with J gene TRBJ2-1; D gene uncertain. Germline V CDR1 and CDR2: SGHDN, FVKESK. V was trimmed by 0 bases and J by 6 bases, leaving 15 bases between them. The CDR3 extends over 16 amino acids. This CDR3 is CASSQDSRHLINEQFF. In DNA form, the CDR3 reads TGTGCCAGCAGCCAAGATTCGAGACATTTGATCAATGAGCAGTTCTTC.

The chain links TRBV19 to TRBJ1-3, with TRBD1 as a possible D gene (6 bases). The germline CDR1 and CDR2 sequences are LNHDA and SQIVND (reference sequence). Deletions cut 8 bases from V and 0 bases from J, with 11 bases between. There are 14 residues in the CDR3. The CDR3: CASGQFSSGNTIYF. In nucleotides, the CDR3 is TGTGCCAGTGGACAGTTTAGCTCTGGAAACACCATATATTTT.

The chain carries TRBV3-1 (or the pseudogene TRBV3-2) and TRBJ1-2; D is unresolved. The germline V gene has CDR1 LGHDT and CDR2 YNNKEL (reference sequence). This CDR3 has 14 residues. V lost 0 bases to trimming and J lost 8 bases, with 13 bases between them. The CDR3 nucleotides are TGTGCCAGCAGCCAAGAGCCGGGGTTCGGGGGCTACACCTTC. The encoded protein is CASSQEPGFGGYTF.

This clone was recorded once. The rearrangement joins TRBV5-1 to TRBJ2-7; 9 positions match TRBD1. CDR1 and CDR2 (germline): SGHRS, YFSETQ. With 7 bases clipped from V and 4 bases from J, the junction kept 6 bases outside the gene matches. The CDR3 is 13 amino acids. CDR3: CASSGTGLYEQYF. The DNA for the CDR3 is TGCGCCAGCTCCGGGACAGGGTTGTACGAGCAGTACTTC.

The V gene is TRBV4-2, the J gene TRBJ1-1; 9 bases line up with TRBD1. V lost 5 bases to trimming and J lost 8 bases; unmatched junction nucleotides: 6. Germline CDR1 LGHNA, CDR2 YNFKEQ. The CDR3 totals 13 residues. The CDR3 spells CASSLSGQGEAFF. CDR3 coding DNA: TGTGCCAGCAGCTTATCTGGACAGGGGGAAGCTTTCTTT.

The rearrangement links TRBV7-3 to TRBJ2-1, with a possible D match to TRBD2 (5 bases). CDR1 SGHTA and CDR2 FQGTGA come from the germline V gene. V was shortened by 5 bases and J by 1 base, with 15 bases between the two germline ends. There are 16 residues in the CDR3. The CDR3 loop reads CASSQLVVRSYNEQFF. The CDR3 DNA sequence: TGTGCCAGCAGCCAACTAGTGGTAAGATCCTACAATGAGCAGTTCTTC.